The source of this T cell receptor beta chain is a study of OX40 agonist ivuxolimab in advanced cancers. Looking at the study overall: Of the participants, under 50% had some prior anti-PD-1, anti-PD-L1 or anti-CTLA-4 therapy, which was allowed.

The V gene end was trimmed by 6 bases and the J gene end by 5 bases; junction bases not matched to a gene: 5. Germline V CDR1 and CDR2: SGDLS, YYNGEE. The CDR3 runs 13 residues. Sequencing used immunoSEQ multiplex PCR; TCRdb keeps in-frame clones, though not all of them. The sample records about 54,000 clones, 85% to 90% being singletons. The rearrangement joins TRBV9 to TRBJ1-1; 9 positions agree with TRBD1. The TCR originated in an adult with an advanced solid tumor such as melanoma, head and neck, liver or kidney cancer. This specimen was CD4+ or CD8+ T cells sorted from blood, taken in a trial of the OX40 agonist ivuxolimab. The CDR3 bases are TGTGCCAGCAACCGACAGGGGGGTACTGAAGCTTTCTTT. Its translation is CASNRQGGTEAFF. Looking up the rest from reference TRBV9 and TRBJ1-1 gives the full variable domain: DSGVTQTPKHLITATGQRVTLRCSPRSGDLSVYWYQQSLDQGLQFLIQYYNGEERAKGNILERFSAQQFPDLHSELNLSSLELGDSALYFCASNRQGGTEAFFGQGTRLTVV.